Below, one T cell receptor beta chain is given with its context. TCRdb's copy holds only in-frame clones and misses some; the assay was immunoSEQ multiplex PCR. The sample lists 390,000 or so clones, about 89% seen once, with 10% in the top ten. This specimen comes from a study of blood T cell repertoires in COVID-19. Germline-derived CDR1 and CDR2 are SGHVS and FQNEAQ. There are 15 residues in the CDR3. V lost 1 base and J 3 bases, leaving 10 bases between the germline ends. The chain joins TRBV7-8 to TRBJ1-5; D gene ambiguous. The sequence was obtained from a woman in her twenties or thirties with COVID-19, enrolled during active disease. The sequencing sample was made of peripheral blood. CDR3 residues: CASSLVGNANQPQHF. The CDR3 DNA is TGTGCCAGCAGCTTAGTGGGCAACGCCAATCAGCCCCAGCATTTT.